This T cell receptor (beta chain) was identified in a study of shared clonotypes between healthy human individuals. Study in general: Per donor, three plates held CD4 naive cells, three held CD4 memory, two held CD8 naive and one held CD8 memory.

At deep level, the assay was performed. Across several immunoSEQ plates, the genomic DNA of each subset was split evenly. As originally analysed: ImmunoSEQ supplied junction-only sequences lacking quality scores, so filtering was different. Here immunoSEQ multiplex PCR was the method, and the copy in TCRdb shows in-frame clones only, minus some. That table furnishes V, J and clone size, whereas the DNA furnished D and trimming. Counted here are hundreds of thousands of clones, about 96% occurring once; the ten biggest clones make up 0.32%. The length of the CDR3 is 12 residues. Trimming shortened V by 7 bases and J by 2 bases, and 9 bases separated the two germline ends. Germline V CDR1 and CDR2: SGHAT, FQNNGV.

V gene TRBV11-2 combines with J gene TRBJ2-7; D is possibly TRBD1 (6 bases). The sequence derives from a man aged 30 to 45 in good health. The material sequenced was memory CD8+ T cells sorted from blood. Documented subset: CD45RO+ cells pooled with CCR7-negative TemRA cells. CDR3 in amino acids: CASKRTAYEQYF. The CDR3 region has the DNA TGTGCCAGCAAGCGGACAGCCTACGAGCAGTACTTC.